This TCR beta chain derives from a study of shared clonotypes between healthy human individuals. Study-wide background: Donors consisted of a couple of women and three men between 18 and 49.

The naive CD8 population came from CD45RO-negative cells selected for CCR7, without terminally differentiated effector memory CD45RA+ cells. Clones were read by immunoSEQ multiplex PCR, and TCRdb kept only the in-frame ones, dropping some. Of about 2 million clones listed, about 95% are singletons. This clone was detected only once. This CDR3 has 13 residues. The germline CDR1 and CDR2 sequences are MDHEN and SYDVKM. Trimming removed 5 bases from V and 2 bases from J, with 9 bases in between. The sequenced sample was naive CD8+ T cells sorted from blood. This receptor was obtained from a young man in good health. The chain joins TRBV28 to TRBJ1-2, with D uncertain. The CDR3 DNA follows: TGTGCCAGCAGTCCTTTCGACAACTATGGCTACACCTTC. This sequence encodes CASSPFDNYGYTF.